This T cell receptor (beta chain) came from a study of blood T cell repertoires in COVID-19. Study-level information: Some COVID-19 samples were acute and others convalescent; all came from the United States, Italy and Spain. T cells, B-cell-depleted T cells, or PBMCs supplied cDNA or gDNA.

Germline trimming cut 4 bases from V and 2 bases from J; bases unmatched to any gene: 6. Germline values: CDR1 SGHRS, CDR2 YFSETQ. This CDR3 has 14 residues. This clone has more than one count but fewer than ten. Authors' methods: Amplified reference gene primers provided the basis for estimating nucleated cell counts. TCRdb keeps only in-frame clones here, not all; method: immunoSEQ multiplex PCR. V and J calls and clone size follow that table, whereas D and trimming were derived from the DNA. Here the sample spans 250,000 to 300,000 clones, roughly 86% being singletons. This chain connects TRBV5-1 to TRBJ2-7; 7 bases map to TRBD2. This receptor was taken from a woman aged 25 to 39 with COVID-19, enrolled during active disease. Input material: peripheral blood. The CDR3 sequence is CASSIGTTTYEQYF. The CDR3 DNA sequence: TGCGCCAGCAGCATCGGGACTACCACCTACGAGCAGTACTTC.